This T cell receptor (beta chain) was found in a study of T cell clonotyping in hematopoietic cell transplantation (dated by TCRdb to about 2021). The study in broad terms: In the study, more than 120 blood samples were gathered from a few dozen consecutive transplant recipients and their related donors. Recruitment of patients ran from 2015 to January 2017, and follow-up continued until September 2020 or until death.

Ends trimmed: V by 6 bases, J by 6 bases; bases unmatched to a gene: 10. CDR1 and CDR2 are drawn from the germline V gene: LGHNA, YNFKEQ. The CDR3, cysteine through phenylalanine, is 16 amino acids long. The read is trimmed to its CDR3 DNA, 48 bases read in frame from base 1. With the immunoSEQ assay, which is a bias-controlled multiplex PCR relying on V- and J-specific primers, TCR beta CDR3 regions were amplified from genomic DNA. In a second PCR step, the CDR3 amplicons were tagged with a proprietary barcode plus Illumina adapter sequences. CDR3 libraries were sequenced on an Illumina MiSeq instrument. For the original study's pipeline: Export and quality control were performed with immunoSEQ Analyzer 3.0, and downstream analyses were performed with R Bioconductor and Immunarch. Only productive rearrangements in the normalized downsampled data set went into calculating the repertoire metrics. Pathologically expanded clonotypes were defined as those larger than 5 templates in the normalized cohort. The Inverse Simpson Index was used to measure repertoire diversity. CMV-specificity analyses were carried out on the non-normalized data set to capture all clonotypes. TCRdb limited this immuneACCESS table to in-frame rearrangements with V and J called. A share of clones is missing; checked studies link under half to unresolved V genes, and the rest is unexplained. D and trimming come from the DNA, and the V and J calls and clone size come from that table. The sample table shows thousands of clones, and roughly 79% are seen once. Roughly 17% of the sample comes from the top ten.

A note on this clone: Its binding antigen is unknown. No base qualities exist here, and no much larger clone lies one base off it.

This sample's time point label indicates: 180 days after allo-HCT. Blood from recipients was drawn roughly 28 days before transplant, then again at days 30, 100 and 180 after transplant. Nuclei Lysis Solution was used to extract genomic DNA from fresh or cryopreserved unfractionated peripheral blood mononuclear cells. Study-wide conclusions, independent of this receptor: Broader posttransplant TCR repertoire diversity was predicted by donor and pretransplant recipient Inverse Simpson Index values. Recipient repertoires showed only a small fraction of overlap with donor repertoires, and over 95% appeared de novo at the given depth. Recipient TCR diversity fell after transplant, with pathologically expanded clonotypes rising progressively from day 30 to day 180. The sample size was limited, and because cells were not sorted, the contributions of CD4 and CD8 repertoires could not be separated.

The clonotype was recovered from a male patient aged 40-50 years who had an allogeneic stem cell transplant from a related donor, so the T cells may come from the graft donor. Some clones in this sample may be carry-over from other donors' samples. This specimen was PBMCs, taken 180 days after allogeneic stem cell transplant. This chain is built from TRBV4-2 and TRBJ2-7; the central 14 bases match TRBD2. The sequence in DNA is TGTGCCAGCAGGGGACTAGCGGGGGCGGCATCCGCCGAGCAGTACTTC. This encodes CASRGLAGAASAEQYF.